This is a list of T cell receptor beta chains from one sample in a study of shared clonotypes between healthy human individuals. Profiling relied on immunoSEQ multiplex PCR, and the TCRdb table lists in-frame clones only, not all of them. The data hold approximately 1.5 million clones, with roughly 98% observed a single time. The sequencing input was naive CD4+ T cells sorted from blood. Every receptor here comes from a man younger than 40 in good health. Both conserved end residues are part of each CDR3. The D gene is left open where the match is weak. Some rows have no size entry. The others give once, few or many, or a class for an expanded clone.

>TRBD2|-|TRBV4-2|TRBJ2-7
CASSQALAGDPNEQYF
TGTGCCAGCAGCCAAGCGCTAGCGGGAGATCCTAATGAGCAGTACTTC
>-|-|TRBV4-3|TRBJ1-5
CASSQDWRPGTNQPQHF
TGCGCCAGCAGCCAAGATTGGAGGCCTGGGACCAATCAGCCCCAGCATTTT
>TRBD1|-|TRBV19|TRBJ1-5
CASRVSGQGDNQPQHF
TGTGCCAGTAGGGTTTCGGGACAGGGAGACAATCAGCCCCAGCATTTT
>-|-|TRBV29-1|TRBJ2-1
CSVPHLQGPPYNEQFF
TGCAGCGTCCCACATTTACAGGGTCCCCCCTACAATGAGCAGTTCTTC
>TRBD2|-|TRBV5-1|TRBJ2-3
CASSLGSGGHTDTQYF
TGCGCCAGCAGCCTGGGTAGCGGGGGACACACAGATACGCAGTATTTT
>TRBD1|-|TRBV9|TRBJ1-1
CASSPGTVLMNTEAFF
TGTGCCAGCAGCCCCGGGACAGTCCTTATGAACACTGAAGCTTTCTTT
>TRBD1|once|TRBV11-2|TRBJ1-4
CASSYRGLATNEKLFF
TGTGCCAGCAGCTACAGGGGACTAGCAACTAATGAAAAACTGTTTTTT
>-|-|TRBV6-1|TRBJ2-5
CASSEALHWVETQYF
TGTGCCAGCAGTGAAGCGCTACACTGGGTGGAGACCCAGTACTTC
>TRBD1|-|TRBV6-5|TRBJ1-4
CASRGQADGEKLFF
TGTGCCAGCAGGGGACAGGCCGACGGGGAAAAACTGTTTTTT
>TRBD2|-|TRBV10-3|TRBJ2-4
CAISELSGIAKNIQYF
TGTGCCATCAGTGAGCTTAGCGGGATAGCCAAAAACATTCAGTACTTC
>-|-|TRBV25-1|TRBJ1-1
CASSEHRGFFF
TGTGCCAGCAGTGAACATCGCGGGTTTTTCTTT
>TRBD1|once|TRBV29-1|TRBJ1-1
CSGKTGQANTEAFF
TGCAGCGGAAAGACGGGACAGGCGAACACTGAAGCTTTCTTT
>-|-|TRBV5-6|TRBJ2-5
CASSFSPRETQYF
TGTGCCAGCAGCTTCAGCCCACGGGAGACCCAGTACTTC
>TRBD1|-|TRBV15|TRBJ2-7
CATSRGGSGGGYEQYF
TGTGCCACCAGCAGGGGAGGATCAGGGGGCGGTTACGAGCAGTACTTC
>TRBD1|-|TRBV7-7|TRBJ2-7
CASSTTGDQGEQYF
TGTGCTAGCAGCACAACAGGGGATCAAGGCGAGCAGTACTTC
>-|-|TRBV28|TRBJ1-3
CASGGNSGNTIYF
TGTGCCAGCGGGGGCAACTCTGGAAACACCATATATTTT
>-|-|TRBV7-6|TRBJ1-1
CASSFRTGWLNTEAFF
TGTGCCAGCAGCTTTCGTACAGGATGGTTGAACACTGAAGCTTTCTTT
>TRBD2|-|TRBV5-1|TRBJ2-5
CASSLGLAGGETQYF
TGCGCCAGCAGCTTGGGACTAGCGGGCGGGGAGACCCAGTACTTC
>TRBD2|once|TRBV27|TRBJ2-3
CASSPLRLAGLDTQYF
TGTGCCAGCAGTCCCCTTAGACTAGCGGGGCTAGATACGCAGTATTTT
>TRBD1|-|TRBV19|TRBJ1-1
CASHPGQGVMNTEAFF
TGTGCCAGCCATCCGGGACAGGGAGTGATGAACACTGAAGCTTTCTTT
>-|-|TRBV30|TRBJ1-1
CAYHLPGLVNTEAFF
TGTGCCTACCACCTCCCAGGGTTAGTGAACACTGAAGCTTTCTTT
>-|once|TRBV19|TRBJ2-4
CASSPLAKNIQYF
TGTGCCAGTAGCCCACTAGCCAAAAACATTCAGTACTTC
>TRBD1|-|TRBV19|TRBJ1-1
CASSVMFPGQGPERTEAFF
TGTGCCAGTAGTGTCATGTTCCCTGGACAGGGCCCCGAGAGGACTGAAGCTTTCTTT
>TRBD1|-|TRBV18|TRBJ2-2
CASSDRGPGELFF
TGTGCCAGCTCTGACAGGGGGCCCGGGGAGCTGTTTTTT
>-|once|TRBV29-1|TRBJ2-7
CSEPRGLYEQYF
TGCAGCGAACCACGGGGCCTCTACGAGCAGTACTTC
>-|-|TRBV9|TRBJ2-3
CASSVALRRGADTQYF
TGTGCCAGCAGCGTAGCCTTGAGGCGAGGAGCAGATACGCAGTATTTT
>-|once|TRBV7-6|TRBJ2-3
CASSPFVLRSSTDTQYF
TGTGCCAGCAGTCCCTTTGTGCTGCGGAGTAGCACAGATACGCAGTATTTT
>-|-|TRBV27|TRBJ1-6
CASRRGLNDSPLHF
TGTGCCAGCAGAAGAGGACTGAACGATTCACCCCTCCACTTT
>TRBD2|-|TRBV25-1|TRBJ2-1
CASSREASGRYNEQFF
TGTGCCAGTTCCAGGGAGGCTAGCGGGAGGTACAATGAGCAGTTCTTC
>TRBD1|-|TRBV19|TRBJ2-2
CASSTRQGANTGELFF
TGTGCCAGTAGTACCCGACAGGGAGCGAACACCGGGGAGCTGTTTTTT
>-|-|TRBV4-1|TRBJ1-5
CASSQVGFSNQPQHF
TGCGCCAGCAGCCAAGTAGGTTTTAGCAATCAGCCCCAGCATTTT
>-|-|TRBV18|TRBJ1-2
CASSPPGPYGYTF
TGTGCCAGCTCACCACCGGGGCCTTATGGCTACACCTTC
>TRBD2|-|TRBV28|TRBJ2-1
CASTWRGAGVEQFF
TGTGCCAGCACCTGGAGGGGTGCGGGAGTTGAGCAGTTCTTC
>-|-|TRBV5-1|TRBJ2-1
CASSLGRSNEQFF
TGCGCCAGCAGCTTGGGGCGAAGCAATGAGCAGTTCTTC
>TRBD2|-|TRBV10-1|TRBJ2-3
CASSRDYTDTQYF
TGCGCCAGCAGCAGGGACTACACAGATACGCAGTATTTT
>TRBD2|-|TRBV29-1|TRBJ2-1
CSALSGSDEQFF
TGCAGCGCGCTAAGCGGGAGCGATGAGCAGTTCTTC
>-|-|TRBV7-6|TRBJ2-7
CASSNPLGGTYEQYF
TGTGCCAGCAGCAATCCCCTGGGCGGGACCTACGAGCAGTACTTC
>TRBD2|-|TRBV4-1|TRBJ2-2
CASSQDRLADEVVFF
TGCGCCAGCAGCCAAGATAGACTAGCGGATGAGGTGGTGTTTTTT
>-|-|TRBV15|TRBJ1-4
CATSRDATNEKLFF
TGTGCCACCAGCAGAGATGCAACTAATGAAAAACTGTTTTTT
>-|-|TRBV28|TRBJ1-1
CAIKSGTNTEAFF
TGTGCCATCAAATCAGGGACGAACACTGAAGCTTTCTTT
>TRBD1|-|TRBV11-3|TRBJ2-1
CASSLAGTGSNEQFF
TGTGCCAGCAGCTTAGCTGGGACAGGCTCCAATGAGCAGTTCTTC
>-|-|TRBV10-1|TRBJ2-3
CASSESSGRTDTQYF
TGCGCCAGCAGTGAATCCAGCGGACGCACAGATACGCAGTATTTT
>-|-|TRBV18|TRBJ1-2
CASSPRGDGYTF
TGTGCCAGCTCACCGAGGGGGGATGGCTACACCTTC
>-|-|TRBV2|TRBJ2-7
CASRPIRLAESYEQYF
TGTGCCAGCAGACCCATAAGGTTAGCGGAAAGCTACGAGCAGTACTTC
>-|-|TRBV2|TRBJ2-7
CASHGGRRYEQYF
TGTGCCAGCCATGGGGGAAGAAGGTACGAGCAGTACTTC